This is a list of T cell receptor beta chains from one sample in a study of cytomegalovirus exposure and HLA in healthy donors. Repertoires were generated with immunoSEQ multiplex PCR, while TCRdb's copy carries only in-frame clones and drops some. The table lists about 150,000 clones, roughly 79% of them singletons. The sample consisted of PBMCs. The origin of the receptors is a man under 40 in good health and CMV-seropositive. Each CDR3 is given with its conserved first and last residue. A D gene is named only where the DNA matches it firmly. Clone size appears in some rows only: once, few, many, or a class for an expanded clone.

V	J	size	D	DNA	CDR3
TRBV5-1	TRBJ1-2	.	.	TGCGCCAGCAGCTTGGTAGAGTTAAGACTAAGGAACTATGGCTACACCTTC	CASSLVELRLRNYGYTF
TRBV7-9	TRBJ2-6	few	.	TGTGCCAGCAGCTTGGGAGGCTCTGGGGCCAACGTCCTGACTTTC	CASSLGGSGANVLTF
TRBV7-8	TRBJ2-1	.	TRBD2	TGTGCCAGCAGCTCACCCCAGCGGGAGGCCTACAATGAGCAGTTCTTC	CASSSPQREAYNEQFF
TRBV6-6	TRBJ1-1	.	.	TGTGCCAGCAGTTACATACCGGACACTGAAGCTTTCTTT	CASSYIPDTEAFF
TRBV4-1	TRBJ1-5	.	.	TGCGCCAGCAGCGTCACAGGGTCCCAGCCCCAGCATTTT	CASSVTGSQPQHF
TRBV7-9	TRBJ2-7	.	TRBD1	TGTGCCAGCAGCTTTGCGAGACAGGGGTTGTACGAGCAGTACTTC	CASSFARQGLYEQYF
TRBV5-1	TRBJ1-1	.	TRBD1	TGCGCCAGCAGCCCCATGACAGGGGCGGACACTGAAGCTTTCTTT	CASSPMTGADTEAFF
TRBV29-1	TRBJ1-4	.	TRBD1	TGCAGCGTTGAAACGGTTGCAGGGGGTCGAGAAAAACTGTTTTTT	CSVETVAGGREKLFF
TRBV5-1	TRBJ2-5	.	.	TGCGCCAGCAGCTTGGGGGTCATGAGGGAGACCCAGTACTTC	CASSLGVMRETQYF
TRBV5-1	TRBJ2-3	.	.	TGCGCCAGCAGCTTGGTGGAGACAGTCCTAGGGACAGATACGCAGTATTTT	CASSLVETVLGTDTQYF
TRBV19	TRBJ2-1	.	.	TGTGCCAGTAGTTCCCGGGAAGATGAGCAGTTCTTC	CASSSREDEQFF
TRBV27	TRBJ2-1	.	TRBD1	TGTGCCAGCAGTTTATCTCGGACAGGGAGTGGCAATGAGCAGTTCTTC	CASSLSRTGSGNEQFF
TRBV5-1	TRBJ1-1	.	.	TGCGCCAGCACCTTGACTGGGAACACTGAAGCTTTCTTT	CASTLTGNTEAFF
TRBV10-3	TRBJ2-3	.	.	TGTGCCATCAGTGAAAAGGGGGAGGATACGCAGTATTTT	CAISEKGEDTQYF
TRBV7-8	TRBJ2-7	few	.	TGTGCCAGCAGCTTCGGCGCGCAGGCAGCCTTCTACGAGCAGTACTTC	CASSFGAQAAFYEQYF
TRBV29-1	TRBJ2-1	.	TRBD2	TGCAGCGTTGAAACTAGCGGGGGATTATATGAGCAGTTCTTC	CSVETSGGLYEQFF
TRBV9	TRBJ1-2	.	.	TGTGCCAGCAGCGTCGGGGGAGACTATGGCTACACCTTC	CASSVGGDYGYTF
TRBV11-2	TRBJ2-7	.	.	TGTGCCAGCAGCTTAGTTTCCGCAGGAACCTACGAGCAGTACTTC	CASSLVSAGTYEQYF
TRBV7-9	TRBJ1-1	.	TRBD1	TGTGCCAGCAGCTCTAGACAGGGGGCGGACACTGAAGCTTTCTTT	CASSSRQGADTEAFF
TRBV30	TRBJ2-5	.	TRBD2	TGTGCCTGGAGTGTAGGGACTAGCGGAGGAGGAGAGACCCAGTACTTC	CAWSVGTSGGGETQYF
TRBV7-9	TRBJ2-3	.	.	TGTGCCAGCAGCTTAGCGGGCCCAGATACGCAGTATTTT	CASSLAGPDTQYF
TRBV6-1	TRBJ2-5	.	TRBD2	TGTGCCAGCAGTGACGAGCGGGGGGCCGGAGAGACCCAGTACTTC	CASSDERGAGETQYF
TRBV19	TRBJ1-5	few	.	TGTGCCAGTAGTATCGGCGGGGTCGGGCAGCCCCAGCATTTT	CASSIGGVGQPQHF
TRBV5-1	TRBJ1-1	.	.	TGCGCCAGCAGCGTGCAGGGGCGAGAACCTGAAGCTTTCTTT	CASSVQGREPEAFF
TRBV9	TRBJ1-5	.	.	TGTGCCAGCAGCGTAGCGGAGGACTTACAGCCCCAGCATTTT	CASSVAEDLQPQHF
TRBV2	TRBJ1-3	.	.	TGTGCCAGCAGTGACAGGGGCGGAAACACCATATATTTT	CASSDRGGNTIYF
TRBV7-3	TRBJ1-2	few	.	TGTGCCAGCAGCCCCGGGGGGGGGAGCTATGGCTACACCTTC	CASSPGGGSYGYTF
TRBV29-1	TRBJ2-5	.	.	TGCAGCGGAGGGGGTTCGGGGACCCAGTACTTC	CSGGGSGTQYF
TRBV30	TRBJ1-2	.	.	TGTGCCTCCCCGAGGGATGAGGACTATGGCTACACCTTC	CASPRDEDYGYTF
TRBV7-2	TRBJ2-7	.	TRBD2	TGTGCCAGCAGCCCACGAGCGAGCGGGAGGGCCCTCGAGCAGTACTTC	CASSPRASGRALEQYF
TRBV27	TRBJ2-3	.	.	TGTGCCAGCAGTTTTTGGGTCCAAATAGCTGCGGATACGCAGTATTTT	CASSFWVQIAADTQYF
TRBV2	TRBJ2-3	.	TRBD1	TGTGCCAGCAGTGTGGGACAGGTTAGCACAGATACGCAGTATTTT	CASSVGQVSTDTQYF
TRBV4-1	TRBJ1-1	few	.	TGCGCCAGCAGCCAAGATCCAGAGAACACTGAAGCTTTCTTT	CASSQDPENTEAFF
TRBV18	TRBJ1-2	once	TRBD1	TGTGCCAGCTCACTGGGACAGGTTTTAGCAGTTGGCTACACCTTC	CASSLGQVLAVGYTF
TRBV7-8	TRBJ2-3	.	TRBD2	TGTGCCAGCAGCTTAGGGACTAGCGGGAGTAGCACAGATACGCAGTATTTT	CASSLGTSGSSTDTQYF
TRBV7-8	TRBJ2-7	.	.	TGTGCCAGCAATGAGCGGGCATCCTACGAGCAGTACTTC	CASNERASYEQYF
TRBV19	TRBJ2-5	.	.	TGTGCCACCTCCCCAGGGCTACAAGAGACCCAGTACTTC	CATSPGLQETQYF
TRBV5-1	TRBJ2-7	once	.	TGCGCCAGCAGCTTGGGATGGACAGCGAGCTCCTACGAGCAGTACTTC	CASSLGWTASSYEQYF
TRBV5-4	TRBJ2-7	.	TRBD1	TGTGCCAGCAGCCCGGGACAGGGCCCCTGGGAGCAGTACTTC	CASSPGQGPWEQYF
TRBV6-6	TRBJ2-2	.	.	TGTGCCAGCAGAAATACAGGGCCCGGGGAGCTGTTTTTT	CASRNTGPGELFF
TRBV2	TRBJ1-2	few	.	TGTGCCAGCAGCGTAACTGGGGCTGGCTATGGCTACACCTTC	CASSVTGAGYGYTF
TRBV9	TRBJ1-1	.	.	TGTGCCAGCAGCGTAGGGTCGGGGGGCAGGGTTGAAGCTTTCTTT	CASSVGSGGRVEAFF
TRBV5-1	TRBJ2-7	.	TRBD2	TGCGCCAGCAGCCCTCGGACTAGCGGTCCCTACGAGCAGTACTTC	CASSPRTSGPYEQYF
TRBV6-1	TRBJ1-4	once	TRBD1	TGTGCCAGCAGTGAACTGATTGGGACAGGGAATGAAAAACTGTTTTTT	CASSELIGTGNEKLFF
TRBV5-1	TRBJ2-2	many	TRBD2	TGCGCCAGCAGCTTGTCGTCCCTAGCGGGAGCCGGGGAGCTGTTTTTT	CASSLSSLAGAGELFF
TRBV4-3	TRBJ1-2	once	TRBD1	TGCGCCAGCAGCCAAGTGGACAGGGGGATAGATGGCTACACCTTC	CASSQVDRGIDGYTF
TRBV5-1	TRBJ2-4	once	.	TGCGCCAGCAGGGCGGCCCCAGGGACCAAAAACATTCAGTACTTC	CASRAAPGTKNIQYF
TRBV9	TRBJ2-6	.	TRBD1	TGTGCCAGCAGGGGACAGGCACGACCCTCTGGGGCCAACGTCCTGACTTTC	CASRGQARPSGANVLTF
TRBV4-3	TRBJ2-4	.	TRBD2	TGCGCCAGCAGCCAAGTTGCCGGACTAGCGGGGGGGCAGGGCAAAAACATTCAGTACTTC	CASSQVAGLAGGQGKNIQYF